This T cell receptor beta chain was profiled in a study of tissue T cells after allogeneic stem cell transplantation. TCRdb's copy holds only in-frame clones and misses some; the assay was immunoSEQ multiplex PCR. This table has some 43,000 clones, more than 90% appearing once. Germline CDR1 and CDR2: LNHDA and SQIVND (reference sequence). CDR3 length equals 14 residues. V lost 4 bases and J lost 0, with 7 bases in between. The source of this sequence is a woman aged 40 to 75 who later had graft-versus-host disease after an allogeneic stem cell transplant. Sequences were derived from blood, sampled before transplantation. This chain links TRBV19 with TRBJ2-1, with a possible D match to TRBD2 (6 bases). For the CDR3, the DNA is TGTGCCAGTAGTACGGGGGACTCCTACAATGAGCAGTTCTTC. It is translated as CASSTGDSYNEQFF.